This TCR beta chain was sequenced in a study of cytomegalovirus exposure and HLA in healthy donors. Findings and caveats of the study: The investigators catalogued 164 TCR beta chains as cytomegalovirus-associated. It was taken for granted in presence/absence analyses that sequencing depth across donors was roughly uniform. Per published reports, the classifier diagnosed cytomegalovirus status with high specificity and sensitivity. Three chains linked to CMV were shown in vitro to be specific for CMV antigens.

CDR1 and CDR2 (germline): SGHRS, YFSETQ. This CDR3 has 15 residues. The V end was cut by 2 bases, the J end by 4 bases, with 13 bases between. On this clone: As yet, its antigen is unknown.

PCR was performed using 60 Vbeta and 13 Jbeta primers. Clones were read by immunoSEQ multiplex PCR, and TCRdb kept only the in-frame ones, dropping some. This sample carries about 190,000 clones, about nine tenths of them seen once, and the ten largest clones take 1% to 1.4%. The V gene is TRBV5-1, the J gene TRBJ1-5; D remains unclear. This TCR was recovered from a boy aged 2-15 years in good health and CMV-seronegative. The sample was PBMCs. The CDR3 coding sequence is TGCGCCAGCAGCTTTGAGGGTGGACCAAATCAGCCCCAGCATTTT. Residues: CASSFEGGPNQPQHF.